This T cell receptor beta chain derives from a study of identical twins. Template switching added a universal primer site; cDNA carried unique molecular identifiers. TCRdb re-called the 5' RACE reads with MiXCR, one entry per CDR3 protein. The data contain some 710,000 distinct CDR3 sequences, 6.1% of them singletons. This clonotype was seen a few times. The V gene's germline CDR1 is SGHTA and CDR2 FQGNSA. The CDR3 is 15 residues long. V dropped 2 bases and J dropped 2; count of bases not matched to a gene: 5. The sample comprised naive T cells sorted from blood. The chain has TRBV7-2 and TRBJ2-5; 7 bases fit TRBD2. The clonotype comes from a young man in good health. CDR3 sequence: CASSLLGGRQETQYF. CDR3 DNA: TGTGCCAGCAGCTTACTCGGGGGGAGACAAGAGACCCAGTACTTC.